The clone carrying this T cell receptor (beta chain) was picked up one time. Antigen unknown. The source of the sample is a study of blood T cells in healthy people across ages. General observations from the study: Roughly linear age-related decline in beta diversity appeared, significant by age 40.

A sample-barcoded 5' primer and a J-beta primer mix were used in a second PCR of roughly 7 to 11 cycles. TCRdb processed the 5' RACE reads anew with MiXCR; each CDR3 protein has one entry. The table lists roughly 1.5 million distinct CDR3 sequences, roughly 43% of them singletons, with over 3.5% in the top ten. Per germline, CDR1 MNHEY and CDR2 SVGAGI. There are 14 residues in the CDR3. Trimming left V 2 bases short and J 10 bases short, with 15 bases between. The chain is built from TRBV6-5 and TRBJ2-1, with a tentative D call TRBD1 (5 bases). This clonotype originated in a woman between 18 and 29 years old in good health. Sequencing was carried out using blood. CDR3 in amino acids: CASSYGQGSYEQFF. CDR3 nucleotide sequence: TGTGCCAGCAGTTACGGGCAGGGCTCCTACGAGCAGTTCTTC.